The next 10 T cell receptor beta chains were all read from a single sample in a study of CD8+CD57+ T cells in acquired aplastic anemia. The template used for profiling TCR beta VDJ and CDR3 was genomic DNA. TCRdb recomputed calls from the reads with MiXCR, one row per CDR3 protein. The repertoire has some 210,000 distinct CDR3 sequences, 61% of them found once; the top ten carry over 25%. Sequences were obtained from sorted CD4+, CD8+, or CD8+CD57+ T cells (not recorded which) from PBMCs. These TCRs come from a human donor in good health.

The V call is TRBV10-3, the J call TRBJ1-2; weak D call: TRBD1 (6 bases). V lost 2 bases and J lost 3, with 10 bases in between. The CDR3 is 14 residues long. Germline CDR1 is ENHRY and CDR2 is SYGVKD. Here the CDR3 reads CAISEDRRDYGYTF. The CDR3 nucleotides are TGTGCCATCAGTGAGGACAGGAGGGACTATGGCTACACCTTC.

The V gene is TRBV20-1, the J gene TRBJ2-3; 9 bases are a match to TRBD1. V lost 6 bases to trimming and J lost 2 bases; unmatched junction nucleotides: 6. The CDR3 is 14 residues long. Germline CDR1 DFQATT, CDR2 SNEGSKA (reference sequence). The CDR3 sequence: CSARRTGDTDTQYF. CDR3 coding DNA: TGCAGTGCCAGAAGGACAGGGGACACAGATACGCAGTATTTT.

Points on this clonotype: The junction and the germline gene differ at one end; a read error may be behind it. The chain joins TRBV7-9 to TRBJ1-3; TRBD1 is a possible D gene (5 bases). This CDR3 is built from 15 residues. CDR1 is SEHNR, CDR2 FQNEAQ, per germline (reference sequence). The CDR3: CASTPQALSGNTICF. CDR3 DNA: TGTGCCAGCACACCACAGGCCCTCTCTGGAAACACCATATGTTTT.

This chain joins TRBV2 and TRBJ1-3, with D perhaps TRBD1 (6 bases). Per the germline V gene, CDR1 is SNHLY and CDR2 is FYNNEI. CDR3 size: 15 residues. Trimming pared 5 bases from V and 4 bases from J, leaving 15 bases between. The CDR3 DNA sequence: TGTGCCAGCAGTACTACCGGGACATCAGGAAACACCATATATTTT. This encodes CASSTTGTSGNTIYF.

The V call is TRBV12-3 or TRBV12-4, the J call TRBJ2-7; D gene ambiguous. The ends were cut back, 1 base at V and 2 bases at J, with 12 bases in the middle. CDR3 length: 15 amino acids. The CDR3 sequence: CASSLDPSGAYEQYF. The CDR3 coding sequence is TGTGCCAGCAGTTTAGACCCGTCGGGTGCCTACGAGCAGTACTTC.

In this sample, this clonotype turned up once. The CDR3 region is CASSSTGGSFNEQFF. CDR3 sequence (DNA): TGTGCCAGCAGTTCGACAGGGGGATCATTCAATGAGCAGTTCTTC. This chain joins TRBV12-3 or TRBV12-4 and TRBJ2-1; 9 bases align to TRBD1. V was clipped by 4 bases and J by 6 bases; unmatched bases: 7. The CDR3 has 15 residues.

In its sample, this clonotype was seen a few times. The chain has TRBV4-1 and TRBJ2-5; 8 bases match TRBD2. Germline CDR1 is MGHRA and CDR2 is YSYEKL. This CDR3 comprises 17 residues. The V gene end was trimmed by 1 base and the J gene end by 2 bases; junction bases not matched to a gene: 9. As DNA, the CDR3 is TGCGCCAGCAGCCAAGGTTTCGCGGGGGGTGGTCAAGAGACCCAGTACTTC. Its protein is CASSQGFAGGGQETQYF.

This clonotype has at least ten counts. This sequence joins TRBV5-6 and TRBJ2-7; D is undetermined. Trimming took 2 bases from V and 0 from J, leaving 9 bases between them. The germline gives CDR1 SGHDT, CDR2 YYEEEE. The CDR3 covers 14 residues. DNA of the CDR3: TGTGCCAGCAGCTTAGCAGGAATCTCCTACGAGCAGTACTTC. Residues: CASSLAGISYEQYF.

The CDR3: CASSYVSGGGEQYF. The DNA for the CDR3 is TGTGCCAGCAGTTACGTCTCAGGGGGCGGGGAGCAGTACTTC. This chain joins TRBV6-5 and TRBJ2-7; 8 bases are a match to TRBD1. This CDR3 region has 14 residues. J was trimmed by 7 bases and V by 2 bases; bases with no gene match: 7. Per germline, CDR1 MNHEY and CDR2 SVGAGI.

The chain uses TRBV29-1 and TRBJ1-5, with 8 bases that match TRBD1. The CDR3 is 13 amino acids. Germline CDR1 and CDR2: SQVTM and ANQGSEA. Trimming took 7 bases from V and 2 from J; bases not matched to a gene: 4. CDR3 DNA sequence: TGCAGCGCGACAGGGGTAGGCAATCAGCCCCAGCATTTT. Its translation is CSATGVGNQPQHF.